This T cell receptor (beta chain) appears in the sequencing data of a study of control samples from healthy donors and cancer patients. V dropped 8 bases and J dropped 5; count of bases not matched to a gene: 20. This CDR3 region has 19 residues. Germline lookup yields CDR1 SNHLY and CDR2 FYNNEI. Method: immunoSEQ multiplex PCR; TCRdb's copy keeps in-frame clones and lacks some. This table has roughly 80,000 clones, about 88% appearing once. This chain joins TRBV2 and TRBJ2-3, with 12 bases matching TRBD2. The clonotype originates from a woman aged 45-60 years in good health. The sample comprised blood. The CDR3 bases are TGTGCCAGCCGCGGCCAGCCCGGTACTAGCGGGGGGCAGGGAGATACGCAGTATTTT. Translating it yields CASRGQPGTSGGQGDTQYF.